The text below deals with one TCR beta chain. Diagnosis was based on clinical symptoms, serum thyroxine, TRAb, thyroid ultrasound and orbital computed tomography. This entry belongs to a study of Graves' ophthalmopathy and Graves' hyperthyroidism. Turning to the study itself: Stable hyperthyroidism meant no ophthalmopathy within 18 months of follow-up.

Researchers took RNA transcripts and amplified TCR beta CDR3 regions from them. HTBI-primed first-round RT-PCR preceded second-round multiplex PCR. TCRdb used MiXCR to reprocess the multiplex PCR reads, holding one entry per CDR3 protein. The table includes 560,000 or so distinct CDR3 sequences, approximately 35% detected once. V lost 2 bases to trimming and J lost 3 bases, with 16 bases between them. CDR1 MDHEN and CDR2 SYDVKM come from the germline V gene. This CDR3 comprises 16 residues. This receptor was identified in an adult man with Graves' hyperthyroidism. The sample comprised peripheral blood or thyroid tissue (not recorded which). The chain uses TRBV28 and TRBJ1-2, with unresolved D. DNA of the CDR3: TGTGCCAGCAGTTTAGCGGGTCGAGGAGCCCACTATGGCTACACCTTC. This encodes CASSLAGRGAHYGYTF.